Listed here is a single TCR beta chain. J gave up 0 bases and V 5 bases, and 3 bases lay outside the gene matches. Germline CDR1 and CDR2: MDHEN and SYDVKM. CDR3 length: 15 residues. The record originates from a study of regulatory T cells in long-lasting Graves disease. The time point is: persistent/refractory GD, antithyroid drugs over 5 years with positive TRAb. Researchers made the TCR library from RNA that was extracted from PBMCs. The authors built TCR beta libraries using iRepertoire HTBI primers and Arm-PCR of CDR3 regions. TCRdb re-derived calls from the multiplex PCR reads in MiXCR, one entry per CDR3 protein. The top ten hold about 7% of the sample, which has some 430,000 distinct CDR3 sequences, around a fifth seen once.

The sample here was peripheral blood mononuclear cells (PBMCs), taken when the disease was refractory, from a patient treated with antithyroid drugs. The V gene is TRBV28, the J gene TRBJ2-5, with TRBD2 matching 10 bases. This TCR was sampled from a female donor with Graves disease. CDR3: CASSGLAEYQETQYF. The CDR3 DNA reads as TGTGCCAGCAGTGGACTAGCGGAGTACCAAGAGACCCAGTACTTC.